A selection of T cell receptor beta chains follows, all from one sample in a study of blood T cell repertoires in COVID-19. The repertoire was sequenced with immunoSEQ multiplex PCR; TCRdb's copy has only in-frame clones and lacks some. The table shows some 150,000 clones, with approximately 80% occurring only once. The sample comprised peripheral blood. These receptors were taken from a human donor in a cohort sampled during active COVID-19. CDR3s include the opening cysteine and the closing phenylalanine or tryptophan. D genes are given only for firm matches. Clone size is given for some rows only: seen once, a few or many times, or a class if the clone is expanded.

D	V	J	size	CDR3	DNA
.	TRBV29-1	TRBJ1-2	.	CSVGNRETYGYTF	TGCAGCGTGGGGAACAGGGAAACCTATGGCTACACCTTC
.	TRBV4-1	TRBJ1-5	.	CASSQDLAGVQPQHF	TGCGCCAGCAGCCAAGATTTGGCAGGGGTTCAGCCCCAGCATTTT
.	TRBV7-8	TRBJ1-2	.	CASSPGAGYTF	TGTGCCAGCAGCCCCGGAGCTGGCTACACCTTC
TRBD2	TRBV27	TRBJ2-2	few	CASSSSIPTSGGFAGELFF	TGTGCCAGCAGTTCCTCTATCCCGACTAGCGGGGGTTTCGCCGGGGAGCTGTTTTTT
TRBD1	TRBV19	TRBJ1-3	.	CASSGGSGNTIYF	TGTGCCTCGTCAGGGGGCAGTGGAAACACCATATATTTT
.	TRBV3-1/TRBV3-2	TRBJ1-2	.	CASSRTTGLYGYTF	TGTGCCAGCAGCCGAACTACAGGCCTCTATGGCTACACCTTC
TRBD2	TRBV4-1	TRBJ2-3	.	CASSIGTSGGADTQYF	TGCGCCAGCAGCATAGGGACTAGCGGGGGGGCAGATACGCAGTATTTT
TRBD2	TRBV9	TRBJ2-5	once	CASSVGGSGGANFETQYF	TGTGCCAGCAGCGTAGGTGGTAGCGGGGGGGCCAACTTTGAGACCCAGTACTTC
.	TRBV5-1	TRBJ1-3	.	CASSLGSGLGNTIYF	TGCGCCAGCAGCTTGGGTTCAGGGCTTGGAAACACCATATATTTT
TRBD2	TRBV25-1	TRBJ2-1	.	CASSALTSGGIFEQFF	TGTGCCAGCAGTGCCTTGACTAGCGGGGGGATTTTTGAGCAGTTCTTC
.	TRBV9	TRBJ2-1	.	CASSPRLGSYNEQFF	TGTGCCAGCAGCCCGCGACTGGGCTCCTACAATGAGCAGTTCTTC
.	TRBV11-2	TRBJ2-3	.	CASSSLQPDTQYF	TGTGCCAGCAGCAGTTTACAACCAGATACGCAGTATTTT
.	TRBV6-5	TRBJ1-2	.	CASRQATLYGYTF	TGTGCCAGCCGACAGGCGACTCTCTATGGCTACACCTTC
.	TRBV24-1	TRBJ2-2	few	CATSDFSREGSGELFF	TGTGCCACCAGTGATTTTTCCAGGGAAGGATCCGGGGAGCTGTTTTTT